The following is a T cell receptor (beta chain) sequence with its context. As yet, its antigen is unknown. The CDR3 loop spans 16 amino acids. With V trimmed by 0 bases and J by 8 bases, 10 bases remained unmatched. Per germline, CDR1 SGDLS and CDR2 YYNGEE. This entry belongs to a study of OX40 agonist ivuxolimab in advanced cancers. Study-level findings and limits: Expanded clones tended on average to be more numerous among CD8+ T cells than CD4+.

Sequenced by immunoSEQ multiplex PCR; TCRdb stores in-frame clones only, minus some. The table includes some 50,000 clones, over 65% detected once. The V gene is TRBV9, the J gene TRBJ2-1; TRBD1 aligns across 8 bases. The sample here was CD4+ or CD8+ T cells sorted from blood, taken in a trial of the OX40 agonist ivuxolimab. This clonotype was sampled from an adult with an advanced solid tumor such as melanoma, head and neck, liver or kidney cancer. This chain's CDR3 is CASSVAQGAYWDEQFF. In DNA, the CDR3 is TGTGCCAGCAGCGTAGCTCAGGGGGCTTACTGGGATGAGCAGTTCTTC.